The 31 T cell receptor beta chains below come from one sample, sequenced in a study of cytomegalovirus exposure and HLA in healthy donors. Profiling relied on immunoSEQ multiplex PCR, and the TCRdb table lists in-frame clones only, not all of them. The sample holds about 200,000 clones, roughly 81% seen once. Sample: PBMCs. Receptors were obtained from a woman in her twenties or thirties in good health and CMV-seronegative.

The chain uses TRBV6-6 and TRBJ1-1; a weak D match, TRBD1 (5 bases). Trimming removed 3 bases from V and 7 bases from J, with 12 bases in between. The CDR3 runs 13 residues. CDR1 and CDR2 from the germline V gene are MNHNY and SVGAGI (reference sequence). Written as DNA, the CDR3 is TGTGCCAGCAGTTATGGGGCTGAAATTGAAGCTTTCTTT. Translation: CASSYGAEIEAFF.

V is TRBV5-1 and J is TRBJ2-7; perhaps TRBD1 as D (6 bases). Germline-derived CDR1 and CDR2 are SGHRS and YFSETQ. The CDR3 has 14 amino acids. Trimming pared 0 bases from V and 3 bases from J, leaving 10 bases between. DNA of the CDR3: TGCGCCAGCAGCTTGGTTGGACAGAACTACGAGCAGTACTTC. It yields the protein CASSLVGQNYEQYF.

CDR3 sequence (DNA): TGTGCCAGCGGGGGGACTACTCTTGGAGACAATGAGCAGTTCTTC. Translation gives CASGGTTLGDNEQFF. The chain carries TRBV27 and TRBJ2-1, with 7 bases lining up with TRBD2. The CDR3 contains 15 residues. J was trimmed by 5 bases and V by 8 bases; bases with no gene match: 12. CDR1 is MNHEY, CDR2 SMNVEV, per germline (reference sequence).

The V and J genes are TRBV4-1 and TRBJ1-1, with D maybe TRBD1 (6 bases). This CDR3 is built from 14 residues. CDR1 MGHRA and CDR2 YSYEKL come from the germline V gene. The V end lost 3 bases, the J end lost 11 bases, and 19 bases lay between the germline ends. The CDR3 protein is CASSQRQDLPKAFF. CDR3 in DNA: TGCGCCAGCAGCCAGAGACAGGACCTCCCGAAGGCTTTCTTT.

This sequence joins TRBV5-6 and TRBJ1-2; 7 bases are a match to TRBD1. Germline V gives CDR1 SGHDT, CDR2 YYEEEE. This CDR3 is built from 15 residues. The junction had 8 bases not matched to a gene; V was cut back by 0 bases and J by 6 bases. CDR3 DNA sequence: TGTGCCAGCAGCTTGGGGCCTACAGGGGACGATGGCTACACCTTC. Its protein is CASSLGPTGDDGYTF.

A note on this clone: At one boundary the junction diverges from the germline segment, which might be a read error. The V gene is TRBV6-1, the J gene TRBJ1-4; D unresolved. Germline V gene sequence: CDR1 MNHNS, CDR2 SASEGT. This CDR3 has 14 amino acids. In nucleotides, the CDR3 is TGTGCCAGCAGTGATTCTTTGACTAGTGAAAAACTGTTTTTT. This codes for CASSDSLTSEKLFF.

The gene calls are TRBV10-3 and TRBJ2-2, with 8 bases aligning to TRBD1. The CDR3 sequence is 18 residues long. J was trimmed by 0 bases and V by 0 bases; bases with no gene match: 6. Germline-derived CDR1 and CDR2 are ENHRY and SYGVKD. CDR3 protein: CAISESKDRATNTGELFF. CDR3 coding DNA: TGTGCCATCAGTGAGTCAAAGGACAGGGCTACGAACACCGGGGAGCTGTTTTTT.

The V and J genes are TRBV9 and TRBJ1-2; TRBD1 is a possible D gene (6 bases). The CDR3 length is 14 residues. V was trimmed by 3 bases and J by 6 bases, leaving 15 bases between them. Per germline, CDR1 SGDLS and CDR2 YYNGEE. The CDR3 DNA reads TGTGCCAGCAGCGCAGGGACATTGGGTGATGGCTACACCTTC. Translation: CASSAGTLGDGYTF.

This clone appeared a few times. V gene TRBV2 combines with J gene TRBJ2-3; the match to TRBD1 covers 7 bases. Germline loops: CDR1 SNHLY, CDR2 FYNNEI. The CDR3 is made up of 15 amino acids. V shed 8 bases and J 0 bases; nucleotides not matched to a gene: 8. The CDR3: CASLRQGRSTDTQYF. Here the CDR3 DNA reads TGTGCCAGCTTAAGACAGGGAAGGAGCACAGATACGCAGTATTTT.

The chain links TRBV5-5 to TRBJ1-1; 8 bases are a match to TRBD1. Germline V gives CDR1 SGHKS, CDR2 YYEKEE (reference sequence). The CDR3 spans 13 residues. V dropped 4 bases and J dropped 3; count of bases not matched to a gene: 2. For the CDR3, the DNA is TGTGCCAGCAGCGCGGACAGGGACACTGAAGCTTTCTTT. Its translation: CASSADRDTEAFF.

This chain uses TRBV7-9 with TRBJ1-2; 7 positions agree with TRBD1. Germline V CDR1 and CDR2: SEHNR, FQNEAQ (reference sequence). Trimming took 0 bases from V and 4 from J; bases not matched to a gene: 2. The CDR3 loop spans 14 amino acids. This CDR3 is CASSLAGQSYGYTF. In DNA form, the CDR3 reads TGTGCCAGCAGCTTAGCGGGACAGAGCTATGGCTACACCTTC.

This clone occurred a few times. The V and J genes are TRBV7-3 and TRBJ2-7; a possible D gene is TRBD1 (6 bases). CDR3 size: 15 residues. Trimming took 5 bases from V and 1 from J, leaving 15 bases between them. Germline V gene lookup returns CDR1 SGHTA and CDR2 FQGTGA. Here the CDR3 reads CASSPDRIGSYEQYF. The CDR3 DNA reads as TGTGCCAGCAGCCCGGACAGAATAGGTTCCTACGAGCAGTACTTC.

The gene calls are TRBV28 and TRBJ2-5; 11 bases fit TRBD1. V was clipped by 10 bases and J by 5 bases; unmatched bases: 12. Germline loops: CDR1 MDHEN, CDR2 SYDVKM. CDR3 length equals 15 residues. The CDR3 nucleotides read TGTGCCACAACAATGCGGACAGGGGGCTTGGAGACCCAGTACTTC. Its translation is CATTMRTGGLETQYF.

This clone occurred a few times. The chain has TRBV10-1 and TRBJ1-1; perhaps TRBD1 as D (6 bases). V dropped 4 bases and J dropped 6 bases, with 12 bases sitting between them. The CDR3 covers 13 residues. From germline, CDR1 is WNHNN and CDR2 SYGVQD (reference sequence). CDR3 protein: CASSVIRGAEAFF. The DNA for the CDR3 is TGCGCCAGCAGTGTTATCAGGGGAGCTGAAGCTTTCTTT.

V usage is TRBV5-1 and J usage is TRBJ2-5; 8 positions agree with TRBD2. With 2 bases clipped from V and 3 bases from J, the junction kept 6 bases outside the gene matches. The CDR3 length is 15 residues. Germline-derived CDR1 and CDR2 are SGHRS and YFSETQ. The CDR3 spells CASSLGAGEEETQYF. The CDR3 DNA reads TGCGCCAGCAGCTTAGGAGCGGGGGAGGAAGAGACCCAGTACTTC.

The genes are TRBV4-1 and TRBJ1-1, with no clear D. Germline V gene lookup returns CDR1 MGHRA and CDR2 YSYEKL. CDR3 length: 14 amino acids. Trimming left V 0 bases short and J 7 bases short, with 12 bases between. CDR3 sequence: CASSQDYGKNEAFF. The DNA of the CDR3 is TGCGCCAGCAGCCAAGATTATGGCAAAAATGAAGCTTTCTTT.

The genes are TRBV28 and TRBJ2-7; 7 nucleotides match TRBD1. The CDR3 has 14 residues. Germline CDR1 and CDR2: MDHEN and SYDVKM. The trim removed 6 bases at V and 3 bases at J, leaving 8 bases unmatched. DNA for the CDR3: TGTGCCAGCAGCCTTACAGGGGCAAACTACGAGCAGTACTTC. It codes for CASSLTGANYEQYF.

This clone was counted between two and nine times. The CDR3 DNA reads as TGCGCCAGCAGCATGGGACAGAGTGAAGCTTTCTTT. Amino acid sequence: CASSMGQSEAFF. V gene TRBV5-1 combines with J gene TRBJ1-1; 7 bases agree with TRBD1. Germline V gene lookup returns CDR1 SGHRS and CDR2 YFSETQ. V shed 4 bases, J shed 7 bases, and the junction held 4 bases outside the gene matches. The CDR3 runs to 12 residues.

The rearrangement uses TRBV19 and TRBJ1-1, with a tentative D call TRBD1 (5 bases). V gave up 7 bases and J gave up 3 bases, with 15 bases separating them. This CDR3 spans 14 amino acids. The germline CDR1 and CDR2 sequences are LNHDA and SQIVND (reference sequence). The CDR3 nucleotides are TGTGCCAGTACTCCGGGCGACAGAGACACTGAAGCTTTCTTT. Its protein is CASTPGDRDTEAFF.

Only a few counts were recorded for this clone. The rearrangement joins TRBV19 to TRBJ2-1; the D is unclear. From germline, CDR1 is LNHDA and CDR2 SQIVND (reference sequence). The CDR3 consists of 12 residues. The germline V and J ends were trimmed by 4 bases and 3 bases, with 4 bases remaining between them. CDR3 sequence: CASSTRYNEQFF. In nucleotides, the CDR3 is TGTGCCAGTAGTACCCGCTACAATGAGCAGTTCTTC.

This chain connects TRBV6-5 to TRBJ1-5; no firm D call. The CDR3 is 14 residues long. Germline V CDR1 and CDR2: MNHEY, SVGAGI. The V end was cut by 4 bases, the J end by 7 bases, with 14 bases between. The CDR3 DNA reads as TGTGCCAGCAGTTCAGAGTTCCCGGGGCAGCCCCAGCATTTT. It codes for CASSSEFPGQPQHF.

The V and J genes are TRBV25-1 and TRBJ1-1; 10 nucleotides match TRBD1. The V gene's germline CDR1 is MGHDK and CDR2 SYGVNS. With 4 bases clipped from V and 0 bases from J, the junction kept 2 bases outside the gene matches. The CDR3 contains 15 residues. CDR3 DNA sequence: TGTGCCAGCAGTGTGACAGGGGGCATGAACACTGAAGCTTTCTTT. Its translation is CASSVTGGMNTEAFF.

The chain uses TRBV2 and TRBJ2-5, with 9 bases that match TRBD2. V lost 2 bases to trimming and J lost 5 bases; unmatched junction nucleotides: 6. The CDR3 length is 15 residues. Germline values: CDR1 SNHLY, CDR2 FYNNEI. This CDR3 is CASSERRGGLETQYF. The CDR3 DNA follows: TGTGCCAGCAGTGAAAGGCGGGGGGGCCTGGAGACCCAGTACTTC.

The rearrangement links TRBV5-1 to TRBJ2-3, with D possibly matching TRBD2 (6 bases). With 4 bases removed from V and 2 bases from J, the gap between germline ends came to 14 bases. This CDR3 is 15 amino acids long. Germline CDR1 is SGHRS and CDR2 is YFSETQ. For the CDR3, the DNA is TGCGCCAGCAGCCTCGGGACTGGACCCACAGATACGCAGTATTTT. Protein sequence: CASSLGTGPTDTQYF.

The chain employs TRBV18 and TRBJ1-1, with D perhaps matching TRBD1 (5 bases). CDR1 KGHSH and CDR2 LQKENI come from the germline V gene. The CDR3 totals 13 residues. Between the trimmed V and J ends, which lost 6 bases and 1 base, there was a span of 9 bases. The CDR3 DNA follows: TGTGCCAGCTCTCTGGGGCGGAACACTGAAGCTTTCTTT. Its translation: CASSLGRNTEAFF.

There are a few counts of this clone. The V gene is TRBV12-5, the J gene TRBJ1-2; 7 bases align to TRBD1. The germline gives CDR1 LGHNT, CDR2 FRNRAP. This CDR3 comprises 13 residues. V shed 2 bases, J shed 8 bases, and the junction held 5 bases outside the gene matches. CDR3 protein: CASGLPQGEGYTF. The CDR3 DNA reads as TGTGCTAGTGGTTTGCCTCAGGGGGAGGGCTACACCTTC.

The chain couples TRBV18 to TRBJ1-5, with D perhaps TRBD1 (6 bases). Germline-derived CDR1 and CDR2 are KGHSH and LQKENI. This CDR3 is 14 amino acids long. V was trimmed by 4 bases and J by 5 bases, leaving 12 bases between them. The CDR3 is CASSRLDSDQPQHF. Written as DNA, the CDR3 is TGTGCCAGCTCACGGCTGGACAGCGATCAGCCCCAGCATTTT.

The CDR3 DNA follows: TGTGCCAGCAGCTCAGTATATTTCGGGACAGTCTCCTACGAGCAGTACTTC. Translated, it gives CASSSVYFGTVSYEQYF. The chain recombines TRBV11-2 with TRBJ2-7; 7 bases are shared with TRBD1. The CDR3 spans 17 residues. The germline gives CDR1 SGHAT, CDR2 FQNNGV. The junction had 12 bases not matched to a gene; V was cut back by 4 bases and J by 0 bases.

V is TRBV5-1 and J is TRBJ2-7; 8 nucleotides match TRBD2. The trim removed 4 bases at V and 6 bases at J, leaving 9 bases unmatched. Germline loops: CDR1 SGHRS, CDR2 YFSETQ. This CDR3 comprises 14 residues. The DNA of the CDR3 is TGCGCCAGCAGCCCACGGGGGGGAGTATTCGAGCAGTACTTC. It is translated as CASSPRGGVFEQYF.

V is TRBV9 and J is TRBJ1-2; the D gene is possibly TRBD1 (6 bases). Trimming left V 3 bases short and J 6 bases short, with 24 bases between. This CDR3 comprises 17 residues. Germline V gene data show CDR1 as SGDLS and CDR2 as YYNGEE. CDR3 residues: CASSAPRDTALGDGYTF. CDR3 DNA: TGTGCCAGCAGCGCCCCACGGGACACCGCCCTCGGGGATGGCTACACCTTC.

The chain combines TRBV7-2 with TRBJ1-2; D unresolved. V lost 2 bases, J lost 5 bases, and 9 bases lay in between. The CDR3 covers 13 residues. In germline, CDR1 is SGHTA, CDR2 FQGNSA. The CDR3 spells CASSLQDGYGYTF. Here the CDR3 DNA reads TGTGCCAGCAGCTTACAGGATGGGTATGGCTACACCTTC.